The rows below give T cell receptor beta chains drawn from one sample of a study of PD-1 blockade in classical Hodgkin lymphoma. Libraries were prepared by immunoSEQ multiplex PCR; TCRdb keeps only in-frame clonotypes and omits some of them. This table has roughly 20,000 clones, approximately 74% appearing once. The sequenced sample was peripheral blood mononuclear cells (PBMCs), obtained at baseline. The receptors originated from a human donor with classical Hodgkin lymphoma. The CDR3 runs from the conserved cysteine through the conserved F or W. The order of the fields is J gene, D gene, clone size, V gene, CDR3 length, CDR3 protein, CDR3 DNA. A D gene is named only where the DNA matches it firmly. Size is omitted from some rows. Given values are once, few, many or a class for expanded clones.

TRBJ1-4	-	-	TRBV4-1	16	CASSPRFRGGDEKLFF	TGCGCCAGCAGTCCAAGGTTTAGGGGGGGGGATGAAAAACTGTTTTTT
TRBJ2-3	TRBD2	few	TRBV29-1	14	CSAGTSGYTDTQYF	TGCAGCGCCGGGACTAGCGGGTACACAGATACGCAGTATTTT
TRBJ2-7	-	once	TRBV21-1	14	CASSGRVQTYEQYF	TGTGCCAGCTCAGGGAGAGTGCAAACCTACGAGCAGTACTTC
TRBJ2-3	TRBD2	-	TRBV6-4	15	CASSDGTSGTDTQYF	TGTGCCAGCAGTGACGGGACTAGCGGCACAGATACGCAGTATTTT
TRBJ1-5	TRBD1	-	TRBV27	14	CASSLTGGGQPQHF	TGTGCCAGCAGTTTAACAGGGGGCGGTCAGCCCCAGCATTTT
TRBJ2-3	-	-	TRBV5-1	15	CASKAGTLSTDTQYF	TGCGCCAGCAAGGCCGGGACTTTGAGCACAGATACGCAGTATTTT
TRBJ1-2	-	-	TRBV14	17	CASSQNKGVSGNYGYTF	TGTGCCAGCAGCCAGAACAAGGGGGTCTCGGGGAACTATGGCTACACCTTC
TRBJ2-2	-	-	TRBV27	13	CASSLAGTGELFF	TGTGCCAGCAGTCTGGCTGGCACCGGGGAGCTGTTTTTT
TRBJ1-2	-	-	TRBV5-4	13	CASSLDGPYGYTF	TGTGCCAGCAGCCTGGACGGACCCTATGGCTACACCTTC
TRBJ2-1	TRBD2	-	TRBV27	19	CASSLRLAGATSSYNEQFF	TGTGCCAGCAGTTTACGGCTAGCGGGAGCTACCAGCTCCTACAATGAGCAGTTCTTC
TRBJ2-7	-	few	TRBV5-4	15	CASSTRERSSYEQYF	TGTGCCAGCAGCACCCGAGAGAGGAGCTCCTACGAGCAGTACTTC
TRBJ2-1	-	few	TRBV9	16	CASSDPRQGRDNEQFF	TGTGCCAGCAGCGACCCCAGACAGGGGAGGGACAATGAGCAGTTCTTC
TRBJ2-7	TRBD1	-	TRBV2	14	CASSVSGGYHEQYF	TGTGCCAGCAGTGTGTCAGGGGGCTACCACGAGCAGTACTTC
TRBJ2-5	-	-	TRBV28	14	CASSLIGFQETQYF	TGTGCCAGCAGTTTGATAGGATTTCAAGAGACCCAGTACTTC
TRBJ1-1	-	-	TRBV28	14	CANSLIQVNTEAFF	TGTGCCAACAGTTTAATCCAGGTGAACACTGAAGCTTTCTTT
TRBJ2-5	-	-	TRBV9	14	CASSPTGMKETQYF	TGTGCCAGCAGCCCCACCGGGATGAAAGAGACCCAGTACTTC
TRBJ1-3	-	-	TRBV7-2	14	CASSFDGSGNTIYF	TGTGCCAGCAGCTTCGATGGATCTGGAAACACCATATATTTT
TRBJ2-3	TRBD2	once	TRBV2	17	CASSEGLAGTGTDTQYF	TGTGCCAGCAGTGAGGGACTAGCGGGAACAGGCACAGATACGCAGTATTTT
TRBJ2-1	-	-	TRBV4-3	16	CASSQGVRARFNEQFF	TGCGCCAGCAGCCAAGGGGTGAGGGCCAGGTTTAATGAGCAGTTCTTC
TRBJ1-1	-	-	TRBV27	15	CASSSASTGNTEAFF	TGTGCCAGCAGTTCCGCCTCCACAGGCAACACTGAAGCTTTCTTT
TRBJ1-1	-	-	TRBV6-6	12	CASSYAADEAFF	TGTGCCAGCAGTTACGCGGCAGATGAAGCTTTCTTT
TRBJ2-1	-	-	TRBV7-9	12	CASRAGNNEQFF	TGTGCCAGCCGTGCGGGCAACAATGAGCAGTTCTTC
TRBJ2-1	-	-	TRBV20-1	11	CSASAGDEQFF	TGCAGTGCTTCGGCGGGTGATGAGCAGTTCTTC
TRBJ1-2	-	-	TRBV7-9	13	CASSRGSSYGYTF	TGTGCCAGCAGCCGAGGGTCAAGCTATGGCTACACCTTC
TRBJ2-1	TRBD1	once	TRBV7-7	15	CASSLGTGRYNEQFF	TGTGCCAGCAGCTTAGGGACAGGGAGGTACAATGAGCAGTTCTTC
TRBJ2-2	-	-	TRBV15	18	CATSRDSPLSANTGELFF	TGTGCCACCAGCAGAGATTCGCCCTTGAGCGCGAACACCGGGGAGCTGTTTTTT
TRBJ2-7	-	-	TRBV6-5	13	CASSYTDSYEQYF	TGTGCCAGCAGTTATACAGACTCCTACGAGCAGTACTTC
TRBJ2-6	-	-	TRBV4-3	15	CASSQETSGANVLTF	TGCGCCAGCAGCCAAGAGACCTCTGGGGCCAACGTCCTGACTTTC
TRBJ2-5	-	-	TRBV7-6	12	CASSFIEETQYF	TGTGCCAGCAGCTTTATAGAAGAGACCCAGTACTTC
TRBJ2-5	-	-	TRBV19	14	CASSTGRNQETQYF	TGTGCCAGTAGTACCGGACGGAACCAAGAGACCCAGTACTTC
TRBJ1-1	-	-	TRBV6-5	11	CASLRNTEAFF	TGTGCCAGCCTAAGGAACACTGAAGCTTTCTTT
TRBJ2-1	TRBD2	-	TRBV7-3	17	CASSFGTSGREYNEQFF	TGTGCCAGCAGCTTCGGGACTAGCGGGAGGGAGTACAATGAGCAGTTCTTC
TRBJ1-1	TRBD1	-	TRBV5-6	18	CASSLGNDGQGGNTEAFF	TGTGCCAGCAGCTTAGGAAACGATGGACAGGGTGGAAACACTGAAGCTTTCTTT
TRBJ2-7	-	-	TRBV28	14	CASSPRRSSYEQYF	TGTGCCAGCAGTCCTAGGAGGAGCTCCTACGAGCAGTACTTC
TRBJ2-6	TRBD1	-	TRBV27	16	CASGSPGQSGANVLTF	TGTGCCAGCGGGAGCCCGGGACAGTCTGGGGCCAACGTCCTGACTTTC
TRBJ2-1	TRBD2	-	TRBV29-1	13	CSAGTSGSGEQFF	TGCAGCGCTGGGACTAGCGGGAGTGGGGAGCAGTTCTTC
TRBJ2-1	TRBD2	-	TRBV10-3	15	CAIRRPGLVFNEQFF	TGTGCCATCAGACGACCGGGACTAGTTTTCAATGAGCAGTTCTTC